Listed below are T cell receptor beta chains from one sample, sequenced in a study of T cell repertoires in cytomegalovirus infection. Via MiXCR, TCRdb re-called the reads, giving one row per CDR3 protein. The table shows approximately 750,000 distinct CDR3 sequences, with 35% to 40% occurring only once. The material sequenced was PBMCs. Receptors were obtained from a human donor in good health (CMV status not recorded). Some clones in this sample may be carry-over from other donors' samples. Each CDR3 is given with its conserved first and last residue. Each record gives: clone size, CDR3 length, D gene, V gene, J gene, CDR3 DNA, CDR3 protein. D genes are given only for firm matches. Clone size appears in some rows only: once, few, many, or a class for an expanded clone.

>NA|15|NA|TRBV6-2/TRBV6-3|TRBJ2-7
TGTGCCAGCAGTTACAAACAGGGTAAATCCTACGAGCAGTACTTC
CASSYKQGKSYEQYF
>few|16|TRBD1|TRBV5-5|TRBJ2-5
TGTGCCAGCAGCTTGGGCCCCTCGGGACAGGGCGAGACCCAGTACTTC
CASSLGPSGQGETQYF
>NA|14|NA|TRBV10-3|TRBJ1-1
TGTGCCATCAGTGAGACTACCGGGAACACTGAAGCTTTCTTT
CAISETTGNTEAFF
>NA|13|NA|TRBV12-3/TRBV12-4|TRBJ2-7
TGTGCCAGCAGTTTTTTTGAGGGAGTCGAGCAGTACTTC
CASSFFEGVEQYF
>many|15|NA|TRBV7-2|TRBJ2-5
TGTGCCAGCAGCCGCGCCGGGACTCACAGGGAGACCCAGTACTTC
CASSRAGTHRETQYF
>NA|15|NA|TRBV19|TRBJ2-3
TGTGCCAGTAGAACTTACGGGGCGGGCACAGATACGCAGTATTTT
CASRTYGAGTDTQYF
>once|12|NA|TRBV29-1|TRBJ1-1
TGCAGCGTTGCCGAAGGAGGGACTGAAGCTTTCTTT
CSVAEGGTEAFF
>NA|16|TRBD1|TRBV7-2|TRBJ2-5
TGTGCCAGCAGCTTAGAAGGGGCAGGGGGCGGAAAGACCCAGTACTTC
CASSLEGAGGGKTQYF
>NA|13|NA|TRBV20-1|TRBJ2-7
TGCAGTGCTAGAGATGTCGTTACCTACGAGCAGTACTTC
CSARDVVTYEQYF
>NA|13|NA|TRBV20-1|TRBJ2-7
TGCAGTGCTAGAGGGATTAGGGGTCGACTATCCAACTTC
CSARGIRGRLSNF